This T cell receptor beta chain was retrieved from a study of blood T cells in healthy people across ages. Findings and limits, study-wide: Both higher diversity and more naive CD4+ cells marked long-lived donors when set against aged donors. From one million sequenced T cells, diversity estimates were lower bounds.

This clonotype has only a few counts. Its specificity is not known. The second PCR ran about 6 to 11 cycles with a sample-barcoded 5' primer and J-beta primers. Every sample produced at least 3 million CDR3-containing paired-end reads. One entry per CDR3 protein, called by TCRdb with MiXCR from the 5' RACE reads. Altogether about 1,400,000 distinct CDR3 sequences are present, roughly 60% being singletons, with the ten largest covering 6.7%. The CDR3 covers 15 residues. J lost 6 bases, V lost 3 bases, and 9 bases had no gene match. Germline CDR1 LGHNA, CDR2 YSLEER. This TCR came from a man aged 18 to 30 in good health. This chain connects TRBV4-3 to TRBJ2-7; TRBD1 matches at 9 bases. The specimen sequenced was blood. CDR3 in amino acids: CASSQYRGRTLEQYF. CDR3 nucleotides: TGCGCCAGCAGCCAGTACAGGGGGCGTACCCTCGAGCAGTACTTC.